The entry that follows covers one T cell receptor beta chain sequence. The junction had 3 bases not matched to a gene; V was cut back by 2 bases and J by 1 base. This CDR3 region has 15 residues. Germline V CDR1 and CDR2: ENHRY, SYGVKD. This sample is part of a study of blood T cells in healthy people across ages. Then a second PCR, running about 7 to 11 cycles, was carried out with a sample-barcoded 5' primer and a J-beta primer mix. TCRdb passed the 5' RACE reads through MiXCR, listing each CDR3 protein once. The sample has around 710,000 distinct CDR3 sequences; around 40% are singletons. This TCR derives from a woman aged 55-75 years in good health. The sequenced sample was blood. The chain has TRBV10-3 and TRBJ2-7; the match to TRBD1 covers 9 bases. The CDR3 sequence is CAISEADRGSYEQYF. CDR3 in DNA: TGTGCCATCAGTGAGGCGGACAGGGGATCCTACGAGCAGTACTTC.